This T cell receptor (beta chain) was recorded in a study of blood T cell repertoires in COVID-19. At the level of the study: The United States, Italy and Spain provided the acute and convalescent COVID-19 samples.

Per the study methods: Amplification from reference gene primers served as the basis for estimated nucleated cell counts. Clones were sequenced by immunoSEQ multiplex PCR, and TCRdb holds only the in-frame ones, with some missing. The V and J calls and clone size were taken over from that table, and D and trimming were inferred from the DNA. The sample lists fewer than 65,000 clones; around four fifths were seen once. Germline V gene sequence: CDR1 SGDLS, CDR2 YYNGEE. The V gene end was trimmed by 4 bases and the J gene end by 6 bases; junction bases not matched to a gene: 9. This CDR3 region has 16 residues.

The source is a man in his 60s with acute or convalescent COVID-19. The source material was peripheral blood. The J gene is TRBJ2-1, the V gene TRBV9; 11 bases fit TRBD2. CDR3 DNA: TGTGCCAGCAGCCTGGCTAGCGGGGGGTTAGTCAATGAGCAGTTCTTC. It yields the protein CASSLASGGLVNEQFF.